Presented here are 28 T cell receptor beta chains from one specimen sequenced in a study of OX40 agonist ivuxolimab in advanced cancers. The table came from immunoSEQ multiplex PCR; TCRdb's copy has only in-frame clones and leaves some out. The sample records 65,000 to 70,000 clones, approximately 89% being singletons. The sample in question was CD4+ or CD8+ T cells sorted from blood, obtained in a trial of the OX40 agonist ivuxolimab. These receptors were collected from an adult with an advanced solid tumor such as melanoma, head and neck, liver or kidney cancer.

In DNA, the CDR3 is TGTGCCAGCAGCCGCCGGGGAAACTATGGCTACACCTTC. This encodes CASSRRGNYGYTF. The J gene is TRBJ1-2, the V gene TRBV9; D is unclear. Germline V gives CDR1 SGDLS, CDR2 YYNGEE. V shed 4 bases and J shed 2 bases, with 9 bases lying between them. The CDR3 is 13 amino acids. Full variable domain (rest looked up from reference TRBV9 and TRBJ1-2): DSGVTQTPKHLITATGQRVTLRCSPRSGDLSVYWYQQSLDQGLQFLIQYYNGEERAKGNILERFSAQQFPDLHSELNLSSLELGDSALYFCASSRRGNYGYTFGSGTRLTVV.

The chain has TRBV7-2 and TRBJ1-1; D unclear. CDR1 is SGHTA, CDR2 FQGNSA, per germline. Between the trimmed V and J ends, which lost 1 base and 3 bases, there was a span of 6 bases. The CDR3 length is 13 residues. CDR3 loop: CASSLVGHTEAFF. CDR3 coding DNA: TGTGCCAGCAGCTTAGTAGGGCACACTGAAGCTTTCTTT.

CDR3 residues: CASSPTGALGYNEQFF. DNA of the CDR3: TGTGCCAGTAGTCCTACAGGGGCTCTGGGGTACAATGAGCAGTTCTTC. V and J are TRBV19 and TRBJ2-1; 7 bases align to TRBD1. The CDR3 runs to 16 residues. J gave up 4 bases and V 5 bases, and 11 bases lay outside the gene matches. Germline loops: CDR1 LNHDA, CDR2 SQIVND (reference sequence).

This clone was picked up one time. This chain connects TRBV5-5 to TRBJ2-7; 16 nucleotides agree with TRBD2. V shed 7 bases and J 7 bases; nucleotides not matched to a gene: 8. Germline CDR1 and CDR2: SGHKS and YYEKEE (reference sequence). The CDR3 contains 15 residues. DNA for the CDR3: TGTGCCAGCGGTGGGACTAGCGGGAGGGCTTGGGAGCAGTACTTC. Protein: CASGGTSGRAWEQYF. Together with reference TRBV5-5 and TRBJ2-7, the CDR3 gives the full variable domain: DAGVTQSPTHLIKTRGQQVTLRCSPISGHKSVSWYQQVLGQGPQFIFQYYEKEERGRGNFPDRFSARQFPNYSSELNVNALLLGDSALYLCASGGTSGRAWEQYFGPGTRLTVT.

This clone was counted a few times. The chain is built from TRBV9 and TRBJ1-4; TRBD1 is a possible D gene (6 bases). V gave up 4 bases and J gave up 3 bases, with 13 bases separating them. Germline values: CDR1 SGDLS, CDR2 YYNGEE. This CDR3 region has 15 residues. CDR3 protein: CASSLGRQANEKLFF. The DNA of the CDR3 is TGTGCCAGCAGCCTTGGACGACAGGCTAATGAAAAACTGTTTTTT.

This chain links TRBV29-1 with TRBJ1-2, with D unclear. The germline CDR1 and CDR2 sequences are SQVTM and ANQGSEA. V was shortened by 1 base and J by 6 bases, with 9 bases between the two germline ends. This CDR3 has 12 amino acids. CDR3 protein: CSVEVAINGYTF. The CDR3 DNA reads TGCAGCGTTGAAGTTGCTATAAATGGCTACACCTTC.

The chain couples TRBV5-4 to TRBJ2-2; D assignment may be TRBD1 or TRBD2 (5 bases each). The CDR3 is 14 amino acids. The germline CDR1 and CDR2 sequences are SGHNT and YYREEE (reference sequence). V was pared by 4 bases and J by 5 bases, with 12 bases between. The CDR3 spells CASSRESGTGELFF. The CDR3 bases are TGTGCCAGCAGCAGGGAGTCAGGGACCGGGGAGCTGTTTTTT.

The sample holds a few counts of this clone. The chain has TRBV10-3 and TRBJ1-4; 8 bases are shared with TRBD1. The ends lost 3 bases at V and 8 bases at J; junction bases unmatched: 2. This CDR3 spans 13 amino acids. Germline V lookup: CDR1 ENHRY, CDR2 SYGVKD. The CDR3 region has the DNA TGTGCCATCAGTGAACAGGGGGACGAAAAACTGTTTTTT. This translates into CAISEQGDEKLFF.

The chain has TRBV11-2 and TRBJ2-5; D remains unclear. Germline loops: CDR1 SGHAT, CDR2 FQNNGV. This CDR3 contains 17 residues. Trimming cost V 1 base and J 2 bases, with 17 bases left between them. The CDR3 here is CASSLGPAFFLQETQYF. The CDR3, as DNA: TGTGCCAGCAGCTTAGGCCCAGCGTTTTTCCTTCAAGAGACCCAGTACTTC.

The chain joins TRBV19 to TRBJ2-7; TRBD1 might be the D (5 bases). The germline CDR1 and CDR2 sequences are LNHDA and SQIVND (reference sequence). The CDR3 has 12 amino acids. V dropped 10 bases and J dropped 5 bases, with 15 bases sitting between them. The CDR3 DNA sequence: TGTGCCACCCTGACAGAACTTGACGAGCAGTACTTC. It specifies CATLTELDEQYF.

The chain couples TRBV18 to TRBJ1-1, with D maybe TRBD1 (6 bases). CDR1 is KGHSH, CDR2 LQKENI, per germline. Trimming took 0 bases from V and 3 from J, leaving 17 bases between them. The CDR3 covers 17 residues. CDR3: CASSPPAGGGRYTEAFF. The CDR3 nucleotides are TGTGCCAGCTCACCACCGGCTGGGGGGGGGCGCTACACTGAAGCTTTCTTT.

The CDR3: CASSSGLAERGDTQYF. In nucleotides, the CDR3 is TGTGCCAGCAGTTCGGGACTAGCGGAGAGGGGAGATACGCAGTATTTT. The chain recombines TRBV27 with TRBJ2-3, with 11 bases matching TRBD2. V was clipped by 4 bases and J by 5 bases; unmatched bases: 8. The germline gives CDR1 MNHEY, CDR2 SMNVEV (reference sequence). The CDR3 spans 16 residues.

The CDR3 loop is CASSKIPSSNYEQYF. Written as DNA, the CDR3 is TGTGCCAGTAGTAAAATACCGTCGTCCAACTACGAGCAGTACTTC. The rearrangement links TRBV19 to TRBJ2-7; the D is unclear. The V and J ends lost 4 bases and 3 bases respectively, with 16 bases between them. The CDR3 spans 15 residues. CDR1 is LNHDA, CDR2 SQIVND, per germline (reference sequence).

This clone was observed a handful of times. The chain has TRBV10-1 and TRBJ2-7; D is unresolved. Trimming pared 2 bases from V and 2 bases from J, leaving 10 bases between. CDR1 and CDR2 from the germline V gene are WNHNN and SYGVQD (reference sequence). This CDR3 has 14 amino acids. The DNA for the CDR3 is TGCGCCAGCAGTGAGAGGACCGACCCCTACGAGCAGTACTTC. Translation: CASSERTDPYEQYF.

The chain carries TRBV5-1 and TRBJ2-2; D perhaps matches TRBD1 (6 bases). The CDR3 totals 14 residues. With 3 bases removed from V and 2 bases from J, the gap between germline ends came to 8 bases. Germline CDR1 SGHRS, CDR2 YFSETQ. CDR3 nucleotides: TGCGCCAGCAGCTGGGGACACAACACCGGGGAGCTGTTTTTT. This codes for CASSWGHNTGELFF.

This chain connects TRBV27 to TRBJ2-5, with 9 nucleotides matching TRBD1. From germline, CDR1 is MNHEY and CDR2 SMNVEV (reference sequence). CDR3 length equals 14 residues. With 5 bases clipped from V and 5 bases from J, the junction kept 6 bases outside the gene matches. The CDR3 sequence is CASSPQGAGETQYF. For the CDR3, the DNA is TGTGCCAGCAGTCCACAGGGGGCAGGGGAGACCCAGTACTTC.

V and J are TRBV5-1 and TRBJ1-4, with D possibly matching TRBD1 (5 bases). This CDR3 has 14 amino acids. V was pared by 2 bases and J by 8 bases, with 13 bases between. Per germline, CDR1 SGHRS and CDR2 YFSETQ. In nucleotides, the CDR3 is TGCGCCAGCAGCTTAGAGGGACGTAGGGAAAAACTGTTTTTT. It yields the protein CASSLEGRREKLFF.

This clone has only one observation. The chain is built from TRBV5-1 and TRBJ2-3; the D call may be TRBD1 or TRBD2 (5 bases each). This CDR3 comprises 17 residues. V was clipped by 1 base and J by 2 bases, with 17 bases between them. Germline V gene data show CDR1 as SGHRS and CDR2 as YFSETQ. The CDR3 here is CASSLRDGGSNTDTQYF. CDR3 in DNA: TGCGCCAGCAGCTTGAGGGACGGAGGCTCCAACACAGATACGCAGTATTTT.

The chain has TRBV15 and TRBJ2-7; 9 nucleotides line up with TRBD1. This CDR3 comprises 15 residues. With 0 bases clipped from V and 2 bases from J, the junction kept 2 bases outside the gene matches. Germline values: CDR1 LNHNV, CDR2 YYDKDF (reference sequence). The CDR3 DNA reads as TGTGCCACCAGCAGAGAGACAGGGGGTCCCTACGAGCAGTACTTC. It specifies CATSRETGGPYEQYF.

This clone has a single count. The chain is built from TRBV5-1 and TRBJ1-2, with D uncertain. Trimming shortened V by 3 bases and J by 0 bases, and 9 bases separated the two germline ends. The CDR3 totals 14 residues. Per the germline V gene, CDR1 is SGHRS and CDR2 is YFSETQ. The DNA for the CDR3 is TGCGCCAGCAGCTCGACAACTACTAACTATGGCTACACCTTC. Translating gives CASSSTTTNYGYTF.

This sequence joins TRBV6-6 and TRBJ1-5; TRBD1 aligns across 9 bases. V shed 6 bases, J shed 7 bases, and the junction held 7 bases outside the gene matches. In germline, CDR1 is MNHNY, CDR2 SVGAGI (reference sequence). The CDR3 is 14 residues long. DNA of the CDR3: TGTGCCAGCAGCCGGGACAGGGAGAGGCAGCCCCAGCATTTT. Translation: CASSRDRERQPQHF.

This clone appeared a few times. The rearrangement links TRBV28 to TRBJ2-7; D unresolved. V lost 5 bases and J 4 bases, leaving 15 bases between the germline ends. The CDR3 contains 14 residues. The V gene's germline CDR1 is MDHEN and CDR2 SYDVKM. The CDR3 reads CASSHLTEQYEQYF. The CDR3, as DNA: TGTGCCAGCAGTCACCTGACGGAACAATACGAGCAGTACTTC.

The chain has TRBV25-1 and TRBJ2-7, with 7 bases matching TRBD2. The CDR3 totals 14 residues. Germline assignment: CDR1 MGHDK and CDR2 SYGVNS. The V and J ends lost 8 bases and 1 base, in that order; junction bases with no gene match: 8. The CDR3 coding sequence is TGTGCCAGCCGTCCAGCGGGACTTTCCTACGAGCAGTACTTC. This sequence encodes CASRPAGLSYEQYF.

The chain uses TRBV19 and TRBJ1-5, with a tentative D call TRBD1 (6 bases). Trimming removed 3 bases at V and 6 bases at J, with 12 bases between. CDR3 length equals 14 residues. The V gene's germline CDR1 is LNHDA and CDR2 SQIVND (reference sequence). CDR3: CASSIQGPGQPQHF. The DNA for the CDR3 is TGTGCCAGTAGTATTCAGGGGCCGGGTCAGCCCCAGCATTTT.

The V call is TRBV29-1, the J call TRBJ1-6; no firm D call. Trimming took off 4 bases at V and 14 bases at J, with 12 bases between the two ends. The CDR3 has 11 residues. Germline CDR1 reads SQVTM; CDR2 reads ANQGSEA. In DNA, the CDR3 is TGCAGCGTTGCCCTCGACGGTGCCCTCCACTTT. Translated: CSVALDGALHF.

The rearrangement joins TRBV6-7 to TRBJ2-1; 14 bases align to TRBD2. TRBV6-7 is an ORF, with its function uncertain. The CDR3 extends over 16 amino acids. J lost 3 bases, V lost 6 bases, and 4 bases had no gene match. CDR3 protein: CASSAGLAGDYNEQFF. CDR3 in DNA: TGTGCCAGCAGCGCGGGACTAGCGGGAGACTACAATGAGCAGTTCTTC.

This clone was recorded only once. The V call is TRBV19, the J call TRBJ1-5; D remains unclear. Germline CDR1 is LNHDA and CDR2 is SQIVND (reference sequence). The CDR3 consists of 16 residues. V was pared by 1 base and J by 0 bases, with 10 bases between. The CDR3 region is CASSIAPADSNQPQHF. The CDR3 DNA is TGTGCCAGTAGTATAGCACCAGCCGATAGCAATCAGCCCCAGCATTTT.

This chain connects TRBV6-6 to TRBJ2-5; D is uncertain. Deletions cut 4 bases from V and 4 bases from J, with 13 bases between. From germline, CDR1 is MNHNY and CDR2 SVGAGI (reference sequence). This CDR3 region has 14 residues. The CDR3 loop is CASSFSLVGETQYF. The CDR3 coding sequence is TGTGCCAGCAGTTTTTCTCTAGTGGGAGAGACCCAGTACTTC.